What follows is one TCR beta chain and its context. The data derive from a study of blood T cell repertoires in COVID-19. Study as a whole: From T cells, B-cell-depleted T cells, or PBMCs came the material, which was cDNA or gDNA.

Profiling relied on immunoSEQ multiplex PCR, and the TCRdb table lists in-frame clones only, not all of them. The sample holds some 80,000 clones, approximately 80% seen once. The CDR3 has 13 residues. Germline V CDR1 and CDR2: SQVTM, ANQGSEA. Trimming took off 5 bases at V and 5 bases at J, with 13 bases between the two ends. The V gene is TRBV29-1, the J gene TRBJ2-1, with D possibly being TRBD2 (5 bases). The TCR comes from a human donor in a cohort sampled during active COVID-19. Sequences were obtained from peripheral blood. CDR3: CSVTPRRDNEQFF. CDR3 DNA: TGCAGCGTTACCCCGCGGCGGGACAATGAGCAGTTCTTC.